The clone carrying this TCR beta chain appeared a few times. The sample comes from a study of identical twins. Between the trimmed V and J ends, which lost 2 bases and 3 bases, there was a span of 11 bases. The CDR3 sequence is 14 residues long. Germline values: CDR1 SEHNR, CDR2 FQNEAQ (reference sequence). Template switching added a universal primer binding site, and final cDNA carried unique molecular identifiers. Each CDR3 protein gets one entry after TCRdb re-called the 5' RACE reads with MiXCR. The table has roughly 720,000 distinct CDR3 sequences, around a sixth seen once. In addition, the sample was reused for a study of T cells expressing NK-cell markers.

This sequence joins TRBV7-9 and TRBJ2-7; D ambiguous. The specimen was PBMCs. The TCR was taken from a woman between 18 and 29 years old in good health. CDR3 sequence: CASSLSLDNYEQYF. CDR3 DNA: TGTGCCAGCAGCTTAAGCTTAGATAACTACGAGCAGTACTTC.